The 4 T cell receptor beta chains below were found in one sample sequenced in a study of blood T cells in healthy people across ages. A second PCR of 7 to 11 cycles used a sample-barcoded 5' primer and a J-beta primer mix. TCRdb redid the calling of the 5' RACE reads with MiXCR, one entry per CDR3 protein. This table holds some 710,000 distinct CDR3 sequences, roughly 20% found once. Sequencing was performed on blood. These receptors were collected from a man aged 65 to 79 in good health.

V usage is TRBV7-2 and J usage is TRBJ2-7; weak D call: TRBD2 (6 bases). This CDR3 has 13 residues. Germline V gene sequence: CDR1 SGHTA, CDR2 FQGNSA. CDR3 in amino acids: CASSWDSPYELYV. The CDR3 DNA is TGTGCCAGCAGCTGGGACTCCCCCTACGAGCTGTACGTC.

This clonotype was picked up a small number of times. CDR3 loop: CSGGTGASNEQFF. Here the CDR3 DNA reads TGCAGCGGAGGGACAGGGGCCAGCAATGAGCAGTTCTTC. The chain carries TRBV29-1 and TRBJ2-1; TRBD1 agrees at 10 bases. Germline CDR1 SQVTM, CDR2 ANQGSEA. J gave up 6 bases and V 7 bases, and 6 bases lay outside the gene matches. CDR3 length: 13 amino acids.

This clonotype has more than one count but fewer than ten. The rearrangement links TRBV12-3 or TRBV12-4 to TRBJ2-3; D uncertain. This CDR3 region has 15 residues. V lost 7 bases, J lost 2 bases, and 16 bases lay in between. DNA of the CDR3: TGTGCCAGCACCCCGCGAACCTGGGCCACAGATACGCAGTATTTT. Protein sequence: CASTPRTWATDTQYF.

This chain joins TRBV2 and TRBJ2-5; 9 bases map to TRBD1. The CDR3 has 13 residues. Per the germline V gene, CDR1 is SNHLY and CDR2 is FYNNEI. V was clipped by 8 bases and J by 4 bases; unmatched bases: 5. CDR3 sequence reads: CASVGTGRETQYF. Written as DNA, the CDR3 is TGTGCCAGCGTCGGGACAGGGAGAGAGACCCAGTACTTC.